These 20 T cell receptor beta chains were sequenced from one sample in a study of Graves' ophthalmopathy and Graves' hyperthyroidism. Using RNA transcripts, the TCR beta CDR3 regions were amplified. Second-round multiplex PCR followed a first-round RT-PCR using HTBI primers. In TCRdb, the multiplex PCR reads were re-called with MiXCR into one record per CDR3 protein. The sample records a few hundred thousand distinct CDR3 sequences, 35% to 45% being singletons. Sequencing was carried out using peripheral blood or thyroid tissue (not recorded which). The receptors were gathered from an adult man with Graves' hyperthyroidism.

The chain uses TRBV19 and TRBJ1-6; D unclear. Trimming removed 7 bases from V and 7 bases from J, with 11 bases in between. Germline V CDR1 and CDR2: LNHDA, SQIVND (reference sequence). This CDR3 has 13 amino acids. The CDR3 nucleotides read TGTGCCAGTAAAAATCAGCGGAATTCACCCCTCCACTTT. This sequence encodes CASKNQRNSPLHF.

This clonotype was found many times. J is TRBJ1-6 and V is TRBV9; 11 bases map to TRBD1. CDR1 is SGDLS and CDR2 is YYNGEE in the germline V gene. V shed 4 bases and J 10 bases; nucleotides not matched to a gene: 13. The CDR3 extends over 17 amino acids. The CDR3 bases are TGTGCCAGCAGCCCGCGACTAGGGGACAGGGGGAACTCACCCCTCCACTTT. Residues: CASSPRLGDRGNSPLHF.

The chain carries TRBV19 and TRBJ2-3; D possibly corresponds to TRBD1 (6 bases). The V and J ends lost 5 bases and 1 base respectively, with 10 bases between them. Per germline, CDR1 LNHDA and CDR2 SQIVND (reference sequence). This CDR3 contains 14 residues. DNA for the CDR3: TGTGCCAGTAGTTTTCGGACAGGCACAGATACGCAGTATTTT. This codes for CASSFRTGTDTQYF.

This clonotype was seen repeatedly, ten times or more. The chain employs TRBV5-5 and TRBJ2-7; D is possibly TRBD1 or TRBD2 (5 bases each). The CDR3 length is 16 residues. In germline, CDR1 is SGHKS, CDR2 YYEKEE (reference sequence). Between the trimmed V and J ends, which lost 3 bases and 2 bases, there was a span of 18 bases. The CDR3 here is CASSSTRDAATYEQYF. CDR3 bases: TGTGCCAGCAGCTCTACCCGGGACGCGGCAACCTACGAGCAGTACTTC.

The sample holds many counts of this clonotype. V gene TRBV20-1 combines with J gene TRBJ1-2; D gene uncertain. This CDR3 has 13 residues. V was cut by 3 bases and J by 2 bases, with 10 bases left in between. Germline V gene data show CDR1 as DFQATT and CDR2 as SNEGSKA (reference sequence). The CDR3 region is CSARGSLNYGYTF. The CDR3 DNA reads TGCAGTGCTAGGGGGAGCTTAAACTATGGCTACACCTTC.

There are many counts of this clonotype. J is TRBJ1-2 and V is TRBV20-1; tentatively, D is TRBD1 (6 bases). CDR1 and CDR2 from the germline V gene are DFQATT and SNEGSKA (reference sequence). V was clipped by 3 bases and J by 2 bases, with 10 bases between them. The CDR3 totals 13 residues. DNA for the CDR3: TGCAGTGCTAGTGAAGGGGGAAACTATGGCTACACCTTC. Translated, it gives CSASEGGNYGYTF.

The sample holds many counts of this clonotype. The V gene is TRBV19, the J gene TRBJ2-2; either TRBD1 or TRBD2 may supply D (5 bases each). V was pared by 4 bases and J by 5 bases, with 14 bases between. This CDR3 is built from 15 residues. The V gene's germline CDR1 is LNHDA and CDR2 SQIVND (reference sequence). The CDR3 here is CASSKPGGGTGELFF. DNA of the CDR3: TGTGCCAGTAGTAAGCCAGGTGGGGGAACCGGGGAGCTGTTTTTT.

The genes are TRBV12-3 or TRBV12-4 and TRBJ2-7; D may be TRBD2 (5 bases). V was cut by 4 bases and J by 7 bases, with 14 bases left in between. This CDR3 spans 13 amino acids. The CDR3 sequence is CASSYGVRWEQYF. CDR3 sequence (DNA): TGTGCCAGCAGTTACGGGGTTCGATGGGAGCAGTACTTC.

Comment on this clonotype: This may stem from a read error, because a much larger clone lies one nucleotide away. This CDR3 reads CASSFGPAGYGYTF. Written as DNA, the CDR3 is TGTGCCAGCAGCTTTGGCCCAGCGGGCTATGGCTACACCTTC. The V call is TRBV7-9, the J call TRBJ1-2, with unresolved D. This CDR3 comprises 14 residues. Between the trimmed V and J ends, which lost 3 bases and 4 bases, there was a span of 12 bases. Germline CDR1 and CDR2: SEHNR and FQNEAQ (reference sequence).

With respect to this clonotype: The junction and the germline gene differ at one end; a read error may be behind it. As DNA, the CDR3 is TGCAGCGTTGGGGGGGCGAACGTCCTGACTTTC. The encoded protein is CSVGGANVLTF. The rearrangement joins TRBV29-1 to TRBJ2-6; tentatively, D is TRBD1 or TRBD2 (6 bases each). The CDR3 covers 11 residues. Germline V gives CDR1 SQVTM, CDR2 ANQGSEA.

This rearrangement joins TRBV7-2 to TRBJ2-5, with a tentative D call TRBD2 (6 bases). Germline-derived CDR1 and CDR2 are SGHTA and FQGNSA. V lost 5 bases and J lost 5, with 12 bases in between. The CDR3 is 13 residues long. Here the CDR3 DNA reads TGTGCCAGCAGCCGGGGACTCCCGGAGACCCAGTACTTC. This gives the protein CASSRGLPETQYF. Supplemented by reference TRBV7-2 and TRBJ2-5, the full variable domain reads GAGVSQSPSNKVTEKGKDVELRCDPISGHTALYWYRQSLGQGLEFLIYFQGNSAPDKSGLPSDRFSAERTGGSVSTLTIQRTQQEDSAVYLCASSRGLPETQYFGPGTRLLVL.

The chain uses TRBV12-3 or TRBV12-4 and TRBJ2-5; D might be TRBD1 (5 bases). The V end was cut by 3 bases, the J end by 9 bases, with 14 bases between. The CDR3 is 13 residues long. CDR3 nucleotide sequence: TGTGCCAGCAGTTTTCAGGGCAGTCAGCCCCAGTACTTC. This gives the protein CASSFQGSQPQYF.

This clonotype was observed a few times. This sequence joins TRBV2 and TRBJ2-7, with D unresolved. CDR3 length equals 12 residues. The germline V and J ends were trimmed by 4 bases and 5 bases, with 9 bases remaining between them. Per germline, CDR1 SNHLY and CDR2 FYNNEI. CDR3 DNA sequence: TGTGCCAGCAGTGGGGGTAGCCACGAGCAGTACTTC. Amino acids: CASSGGSHEQYF.

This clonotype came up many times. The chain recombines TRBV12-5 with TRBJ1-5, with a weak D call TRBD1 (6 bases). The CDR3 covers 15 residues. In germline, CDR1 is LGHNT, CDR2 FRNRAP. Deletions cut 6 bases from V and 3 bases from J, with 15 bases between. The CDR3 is CASGTGARDNQPQHF. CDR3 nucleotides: TGTGCTAGTGGGACGGGGGCCAGGGACAATCAGCCCCAGCATTTT.

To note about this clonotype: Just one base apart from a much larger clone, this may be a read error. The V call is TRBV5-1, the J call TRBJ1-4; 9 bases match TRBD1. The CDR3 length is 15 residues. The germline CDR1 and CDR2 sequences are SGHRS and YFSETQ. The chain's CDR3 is CASSPRDREDEKLVF. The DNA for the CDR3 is TGCGCCAGCAGCCCAAGGGACAGGGAGGATGAAAAACTGGTTTTT.

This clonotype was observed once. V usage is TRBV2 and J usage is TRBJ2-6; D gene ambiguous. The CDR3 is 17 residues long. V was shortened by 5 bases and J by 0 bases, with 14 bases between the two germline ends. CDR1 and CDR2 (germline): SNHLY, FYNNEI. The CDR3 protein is CASSYSRQDSGANVLTF. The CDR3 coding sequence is TGTGCCAGCAGTTATTCGCGGCAGGACTCTGGGGCCAACGTCCTGACTTTC.

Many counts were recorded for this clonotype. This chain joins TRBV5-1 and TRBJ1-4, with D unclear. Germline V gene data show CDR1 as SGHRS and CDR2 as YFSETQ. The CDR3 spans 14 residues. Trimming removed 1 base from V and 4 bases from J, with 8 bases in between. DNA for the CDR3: TGCGCCAGCAGCTTGAACGGGTTTAATGAAAAACTGTTTTTT. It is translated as CASSLNGFNEKLFF.

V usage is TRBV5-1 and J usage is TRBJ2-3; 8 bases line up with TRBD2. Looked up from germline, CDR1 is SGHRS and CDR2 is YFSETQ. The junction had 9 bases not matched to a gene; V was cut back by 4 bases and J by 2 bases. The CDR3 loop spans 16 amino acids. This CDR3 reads CASSPGAGGPTDTQYF. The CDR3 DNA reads TGCGCCAGCAGCCCCGGCGCGGGGGGCCCCACAGATACGCAGTATTTT.

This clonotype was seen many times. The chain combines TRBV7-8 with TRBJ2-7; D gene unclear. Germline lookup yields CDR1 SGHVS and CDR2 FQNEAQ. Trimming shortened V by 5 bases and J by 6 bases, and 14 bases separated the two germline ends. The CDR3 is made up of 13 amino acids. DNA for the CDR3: TGTGCCAGCAGCCCGGCCGGACCGGGCGAGCAGTACTTC. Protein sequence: CASSPAGPGEQYF.

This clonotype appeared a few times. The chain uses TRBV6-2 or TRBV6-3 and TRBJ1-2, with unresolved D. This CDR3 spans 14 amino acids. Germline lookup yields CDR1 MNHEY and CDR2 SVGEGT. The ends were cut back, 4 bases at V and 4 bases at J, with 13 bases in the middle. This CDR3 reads CASSLTRTVYGYTF. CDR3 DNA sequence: TGTGCCAGCAGTTTAACCCGGACGGTCTATGGCTACACCTTC.